The T cell receptor beta chain described here comes from a study of T-cell reconstitution after alpha-beta-depleted transplantation in children. This CDR3 spans 12 amino acids. CDR1 and CDR2 (germline): SQVTM, ANQGSEA. Germline trimming cut 7 bases from V and 3 bases from J; bases unmatched to any gene: 5. During its preparation, the TCRbeta library received unique molecular identifiers. TCRdb ran MiXCR on the PCR reads and lists one entry per CDR3 protein. Here the sample spans about 460,000 distinct CDR3 sequences, about 10% being singletons. This clonotype was detected many times. This sequence was found in a female patient aged 2-9 years who had a stem cell transplant for aplastic anemia, so the T cells may come from the graft donor. The sequences come from PBMCs, mostly from graft donor cells, collected 180 days after TCRalphabeta/CD19-depleted stem cell transplant. The chain joins TRBV29-1 to TRBJ1-1, with 7 bases lining up with TRBD1. The CDR3, as DNA: TGCAGCGCAGACAGGGCGGACACTGAAGCTTTCTTT. It is translated as CSADRADTEAFF. Together with reference TRBV29-1 and TRBJ1-1, the CDR3 gives the full variable domain: SAVISQKPSRDICQRGTSLTIQCQVDSQVTMMFWYRQQPGQSLTLIATANQGSEATYESGFVIDKFPISRPNLTFSTLTVSNMSPEDSSIYLCSADRADTEAFFGQGTRLTVV.